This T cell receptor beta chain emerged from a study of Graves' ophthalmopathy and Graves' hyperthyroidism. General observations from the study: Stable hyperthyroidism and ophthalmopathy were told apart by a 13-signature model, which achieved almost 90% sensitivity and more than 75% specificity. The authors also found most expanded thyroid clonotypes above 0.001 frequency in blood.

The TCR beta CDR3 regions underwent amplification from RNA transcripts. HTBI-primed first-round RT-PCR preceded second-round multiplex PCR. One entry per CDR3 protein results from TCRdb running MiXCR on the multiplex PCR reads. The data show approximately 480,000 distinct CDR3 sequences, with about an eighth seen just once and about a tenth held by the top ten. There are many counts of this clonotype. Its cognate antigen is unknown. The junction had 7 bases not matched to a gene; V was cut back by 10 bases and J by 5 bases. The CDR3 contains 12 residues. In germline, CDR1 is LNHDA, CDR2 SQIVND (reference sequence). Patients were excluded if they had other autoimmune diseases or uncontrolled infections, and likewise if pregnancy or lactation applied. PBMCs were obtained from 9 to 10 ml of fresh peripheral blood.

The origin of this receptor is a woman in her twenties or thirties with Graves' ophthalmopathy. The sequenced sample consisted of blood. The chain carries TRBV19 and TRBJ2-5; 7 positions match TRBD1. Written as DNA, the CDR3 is TGTGCCACAGGACAGGTAGGGGAGACCCAGTACTTC. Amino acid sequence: CATGQVGETQYF.